This T cell receptor beta chain was sequenced for a study of blood T cells in healthy people across ages. Details on this clonotype: Its antigen is unknown.

A minimum of 7 million PBMCs was isolated per sample. Germline V lookup: CDR1 GTSNPN, CDR2 SVGIG (reference sequence). The CDR3 contains 13 residues. Study-wide points: It was held that diversity estimates obtained from one million T cells represented underestimates.

The use of a sample-barcoded 5' primer and a J-beta primer mix characterized a second PCR of about 6 to 12 cycles. TCRdb re-called the 5' RACE reads through MiXCR, storing one row per CDR3 protein. Altogether some 800,000 distinct CDR3 sequences are present, 44% being singletons, with the ten largest covering about a fifth. The sequenced sample consisted of blood. This clonotype was sampled from a man in his 60s in good health. The chain is built from TRBV30 and TRBJ2-1; TRBD2 matches at 8 bases. CDR3 residues: CAWVRGDVNEQFF. CDR3 nucleotides: TGTGCTTGGGTGCGGGGGGACGTGAATGAGCAGTTCTTC.